The 25 T cell receptor beta chains presented below share a single source sample, sequenced in a study of CD8+ T cells in alopecia areata. The sample's treatment: oral pan-JAK inhibitor, 5-10 mg twice daily. RNA was isolated and reverse transcribed to cDNA, the sequencing template. The repertoire was sequenced with immunoSEQ multiplex PCR; TCRdb's copy has only in-frame clones and lacks some. Among some 110,000 clones listed, about 59% were seen once. The specimen comprised CD8+ T cells sorted from blood, sampled at week 24, from a patient treated with tofacitinib. The receptors come from a human donor with alopecia areata.

The CDR3 spells CAWSVLGVGLIEAFF. CDR3 coding DNA: TGTGCCTGGAGTGTACTAGGAGTCGGCCTCATTGAAGCTTTCTTT. This chain joins TRBV30 and TRBJ1-1; no firm D call. The length of the CDR3 is 15 residues. The germline CDR1 and CDR2 sequences are GTSNPN and SVGIG (reference sequence). V shed 0 bases and J shed 7 bases, with 18 bases lying between them.

A few counts support this clone. The CDR3: CASSWDREETQYF. The CDR3 coding sequence is TGTGCCAGCAGCTGGGACAGGGAAGAGACCCAGTACTTC. The chain employs TRBV7-9 and TRBJ2-5; TRBD1 matches 9 bases. The CDR3 runs 13 residues. V lost 4 bases and J lost 3; bases outside the gene matches: 0. Germline CDR1 SEHNR, CDR2 FQNEAQ (reference sequence). Using reference TRBV7-9 and TRBJ2-5 for the parts outside the CDR3, the full variable domain is DTGVSQNPRHKITKRGQNVTFRCDPISEHNRLYWYRQTLGQGPEFLTYFQNEAQLEKSRLLSDRFSAERPKGSFSTLEIQRTEQGDSAMYLCASSWDREETQYFGPGTRLLVL.

Concerning this clone itself: This sample includes further DNA sequences coding for the same CDR3. The chain recombines TRBV30 with TRBJ1-1; no clear D gene. The CDR3 is 13 residues long. Germline CDR1 reads GTSNPN; CDR2 reads SVGIG (reference sequence). Trimming shortened V by 0 bases and J by 1 base, and 6 bases separated the two germline ends. The CDR3 DNA reads TGTGCCTGGAGTGTACTGCGGAACACTGAAGCTTTCTTT. Its protein is CAWSVLRNTEAFF. Filled out from reference TRBV30 and TRBJ1-1, the complete variable domain reads SQTIHQWPATLVQPVGSPLSLECTVEGTSNPNLYWYRQAAGRGLQLLFYSVGIGQISSEVPQNLSASRPQDRQFILSSKKLLLSDSGFYLCAWSVLRNTEAFFGQGTRLTVV.

The chain couples TRBV2 to TRBJ2-1; no clear D. This CDR3 has 10 residues. V dropped 3 bases and J dropped 7 bases, with 1 base sitting between them. Germline-derived CDR1 and CDR2 are SNHLY and FYNNEI. CDR3 DNA sequence: TGTGCCAGCAGTGATAATGAGCAGTTCTTC. Protein sequence: CASSDNEQFF. Together with reference TRBV2 and TRBJ2-1, the CDR3 gives the full variable domain: EPEVTQTPSHQVTQMGQEVILRCVPISNHLYFYWYRQILGQKVEFLVSFYNNEISEKSEIFDDQFSVERPDGSNFTLKIRSTKLEDSAMYFCASSDNEQFFGPGTRLTVL.

The rearrangement uses TRBV6-1 and TRBJ2-3; the D is unclear. The length of the CDR3 is 14 residues. V shed 6 bases and J shed 4 bases, with 14 bases lying between them. CDR1 and CDR2 (germline): MNHNS, SASEGT. CDR3 sequence (DNA): TGTGCCAGCAGCAACTTTGGCAGCGCAGATACGCAGTATTTT. Translation: CASSNFGSADTQYF.

The chain has TRBV9 and TRBJ1-6; weak D call: TRBD1 (6 bases). The germline V gene has CDR1 SGDLS and CDR2 YYNGEE. Trimming stripped 3 bases from V and 7 bases from J, with 14 bases between. The CDR3 has 15 residues. The CDR3 bases are TGTGCCAGCAGCGCTCAGGGGAGTGCGAATTCACCCCTCCACTTT. Protein: CASSAQGSANSPLHF.

The rearrangement joins TRBV13 to TRBJ1-5, with TRBD1 as a possible D gene (6 bases). The germline V and J ends were trimmed by 6 bases and 1 base, with 10 bases remaining between them. CDR3 length: 14 amino acids. Germline-derived CDR1 and CDR2 are PRHDT and FYEKMQ (reference sequence). CDR3 sequence (DNA): TGTGCCAGCAGGGAAGGACAGAGCAATCAGCCCCAGCATTTT. It encodes CASREGQSNQPQHF.

This clone appeared a few times. CDR3 sequence (DNA): TGTGCCAGCAGCCCCCAGGTGGCGGGGGGGCACAATGAGCAGTTCTTC. It specifies CASSPQVAGGHNEQFF. The rearrangement joins TRBV7-9 to TRBJ2-1; TRBD2 matches 9 bases. The CDR3 contains 16 residues. CDR1 is SEHNR and CDR2 is FQNEAQ in the germline V gene (reference sequence). The junction had 10 bases not matched to a gene; V was cut back by 5 bases and J by 5 bases.

This chain links TRBV27 with TRBJ1-2; no clear D. CDR1 and CDR2 from the germline V gene are MNHEY and SMNVEV (reference sequence). The CDR3 has 16 amino acids. V dropped 0 bases and J dropped 3 bases, with 14 bases sitting between them. CDR3 protein: CASSLSWGGSDYGYTF. CDR3 nucleotide sequence: TGTGCCAGCAGTTTATCTTGGGGTGGGTCCGACTATGGCTACACCTTC.

This clone occurred a few times. CDR3 in DNA: TGTGCCACCGGGACTAGCGGGGTCGAGACCCAGTACTTC. Its translation: CATGTSGVETQYF. The genes are TRBV10-3 and TRBJ2-5, with 13 bases identical to TRBD2. Per germline, CDR1 ENHRY and CDR2 SYGVKD. CDR3 length equals 13 residues. V lost 10 bases and J lost 5; bases outside the gene matches: 4.

The CDR3 sequence is CASSLEGGANTEAFF. The DNA for the CDR3 is TGTGCCAGCAGCTTAGAGGGGGGGGCGAACACTGAAGCTTTCTTT. This chain uses TRBV11-2 with TRBJ1-1; the D gene is possibly TRBD1 (6 bases). The germline CDR1 and CDR2 sequences are SGHAT and FQNNGV. V gave up 0 bases and J gave up 1 base, with 9 bases separating them. There are 15 residues in the CDR3.

This chain connects TRBV19 to TRBJ1-6; 8 bases are a match to TRBD1. Trimming at V came to 5 bases and at J to 9 bases, leaving 3 bases not matched to a gene. Germline values: CDR1 LNHDA, CDR2 SQIVND (reference sequence). The CDR3 is 13 amino acids. The CDR3 spells CASSSDRVSPLHF. The DNA for the CDR3 is TGTGCCAGTAGTTCGGACAGGGTTTCACCCCTCCACTTT.

This clone was seen a few times. The chain has TRBV5-1 and TRBJ2-3; 8 bases match TRBD1. Trimming took 0 bases from V and 4 from J; bases not matched to a gene: 7. The CDR3 has 16 amino acids. CDR1 and CDR2 (germline): SGHRS, YFSETQ. The CDR3 coding sequence is TGCGCCAGCAGCTTGGCTCGGACAGGGTGGTCAGATACGCAGTATTTT. It encodes CASSLARTGWSDTQYF.

The chain joins TRBV19 to TRBJ1-1; the match to TRBD1 covers 7 bases. This CDR3 region has 16 residues. Germline CDR1 and CDR2: LNHDA and SQIVND (reference sequence). V trimming: 7 bases; J trimming: 0 bases; junction bases outside the gene matches: 11. The CDR3 spells CASTPGQNPMNTEAFF. CDR3 coding DNA: TGTGCCAGTACCCCGGGACAGAATCCTATGAACACTGAAGCTTTCTTT.

This clone has a handful of counts. The rearrangement uses TRBV29-1 and TRBJ2-2; the D is unclear. This CDR3 contains 13 residues. Trimming removed 5 bases at V and 0 bases at J, with 7 bases between. Germline assignment: CDR1 SQVTM and CDR2 ANQGSEA. The DNA for the CDR3 is TGCAGCGTTTCAGACTCGAACACCGGGGAGCTGTTTTTT. Encoded protein: CSVSDSNTGELFF.

The gene calls are TRBV19 and TRBJ2-1, with D possibly being TRBD2 (5 bases). Germline V CDR1 and CDR2: LNHDA, SQIVND (reference sequence). Trimming pared 1 base from V and 8 bases from J, leaving 6 bases between. CDR3 length: 12 residues. CDR3 amino acids: CASSIGGYEQFF. The CDR3 DNA follows: TGTGCCAGTAGTATAGGAGGGTATGAGCAGTTCTTC.

J is TRBJ1-5 and V is TRBV7-9; 7 positions match TRBD1. V gave up 5 bases and J gave up 6 bases; unmatched junction bases: 10. The germline CDR1 and CDR2 sequences are SEHNR and FQNEAQ (reference sequence). The CDR3 has 15 residues. CDR3 coding DNA: TGTGCCAGCAGCCCCCCCGGAACAGGGGCTCAGCCCCAGCATTTT. Its translation: CASSPPGTGAQPQHF. The whole variable domain, remainder taken from reference TRBV7-9 and TRBJ1-5, is DTGVSQNPRHKITKRGQNVTFRCDPISEHNRLYWYRQTLGQGPEFLTYFQNEAQLEKSRLLSDRFSAERPKGSFSTLEIQRTEQGDSAMYLCASSPPGTGAQPQHFGDGTRLSIL.

This clone showed up just a few times. The V gene is TRBV6-5, the J gene TRBJ1-2; D is unclear. V was clipped by 6 bases and J by 8 bases, with 19 bases between them. This CDR3 contains 14 residues. From germline, CDR1 is MNHEY and CDR2 SVGAGI. DNA for the CDR3: TGTGCCAGCAGGGAGGGCCAGCCGTCTGGGGGCTACACCTTC. Amino acid sequence: CASREGQPSGGYTF.

This chain uses TRBV27 with TRBJ2-7; TRBD1 agrees at 7 bases. V shed 4 bases and J 2 bases; nucleotides not matched to a gene: 11. The germline V gene has CDR1 MNHEY and CDR2 SMNVEV (reference sequence). This CDR3 has 16 residues. Written as DNA, the CDR3 is TGTGCCAGCAGTTGGGGACAGCCCCAATCGCCCTACGAGCAGTACTTC. The encoded protein is CASSWGQPQSPYEQYF.

The J gene is TRBJ2-2, the V gene TRBV2; D possibly uses TRBD1 or TRBD2 (5 bases each). Germline-derived CDR1 and CDR2 are SNHLY and FYNNEI. CDR3 length: 16 amino acids. Trimming took 2 bases from V and 4 from J, leaving 14 bases between them. CDR3 coding DNA: TGTGCCAGCAGTGAAAGCGGCAGGGAGTTCACCGGGGAGCTGTTTTTT. Its translation is CASSESGREFTGELFF.

By its share, this clone is medium-sized (0.01 to 0.1%). This rearrangement joins TRBV28 to TRBJ2-1, with 10 bases aligning to TRBD2. Per germline, CDR1 MDHEN and CDR2 SYDVKM. The J segment lost 3 bases and the V segment lost 7 bases, leaving 9 bases of the junction unmatched. CDR3 length: 16 amino acids. CDR3 nucleotides: TGTGCCAGCACCGGGCTAGCGGGGGAGATCTACAATGAGCAGTTCTTC. Protein sequence: CASTGLAGEIYNEQFF.

The J gene is TRBJ1-1, the V gene TRBV9; TRBD1 matches at 7 bases. The germline gives CDR1 SGDLS, CDR2 YYNGEE. The CDR3 covers 12 residues. Germline trimming cut 3 bases from V and 8 bases from J; bases unmatched to any gene: 4. The CDR3 region is CASSAWGQEAFF. In DNA, the CDR3 is TGTGCCAGCAGCGCATGGGGACAGGAAGCTTTCTTT.

The chain links TRBV4-3 to TRBJ2-7; D is perhaps TRBD1 or TRBD2 (5 bases each). V was shortened by 1 base and J by 2 bases, with 12 bases between the two germline ends. Germline lookup yields CDR1 LGHNA and CDR2 YSLEER. CDR3 length: 15 residues. CDR3 sequence reads: CASSQVDGAAYEQYF. The CDR3 DNA reads TGCGCCAGCAGCCAAGTTGACGGGGCAGCCTACGAGCAGTACTTC.

This chain uses TRBV6-5 with TRBJ1-1, with D hard to call. The CDR3 length is 13 residues. V gave up 6 bases and J gave up 5 bases, with 13 bases separating them. Per germline, CDR1 MNHEY and CDR2 SVGAGI. In nucleotides, the CDR3 is TGTGCCAGCAGCCTTACACTGGGGACTGAAGCTTTCTTT. Its protein is CASSLTLGTEAFF.

The chain links TRBV5-4 to TRBJ1-2; D is possibly TRBD1 (6 bases). V lost 0 bases, J lost 9 bases, and 12 bases lay in between. CDR1 and CDR2 (germline): SGHNT, YYREEE (reference sequence). The CDR3 contains 13 residues. Here the CDR3 DNA reads TGTGCCAGCAGCTTGGCCACAGGGAGAAGCTACACCTTC. It yields the protein CASSLATGRSYTF.